This entry lists 26 T cell receptor beta chains sequenced from one sample in a study of response to subunit inactivated influenza vaccine. From the RT-PCR reads, TCRdb called clonotypes with MiXCR, one entry per CDR3 protein. The sample yields 700,000 to 800,000 distinct CDR3 sequences, less than 20% seen once. Sequences were derived from PBMCs from blood, sampled 5 days after vaccination. All receptors come from a man aged 45-60 years who received an inactivated influenza vaccine.

The gene calls are TRBV7-9 and TRBJ1-2; D is undetermined. The germline gives CDR1 SEHNR, CDR2 FQNEAQ (reference sequence). V lost 1 base and J 4 bases, leaving 16 bases between the germline ends. This CDR3 spans 16 amino acids. The CDR3 DNA is TGTGCCAGCAGCTTAGGATCGGGCGATGCGGGCTATGGCTACACCTTC. As protein: CASSLGSGDAGYGYTF.

This clonotype was seen more than once but under ten times. The chain links TRBV15 to TRBJ2-1; no definite D call. The V end was cut by 0 bases, the J end by 10 bases, with 10 bases between. The CDR3 covers 13 residues. The germline gives CDR1 LNHNV, CDR2 YYDKDF (reference sequence). The CDR3 DNA follows: TGTGCCACCAGCAGAGATGGGGTCGGCGAGCAGTTCTTC. Its translation is CATSRDGVGEQFF. Together with reference TRBV15 and TRBJ2-1, the CDR3 gives the full variable domain: DAMVIQNPRYQVTQFGKPVTLSCSQTLNHNVMYWYQQKSSQAPKLLFHYYDKDFNNEADTPDNFQSRRPNTSFCFLDIRSPGLGDTAMYLCATSRDGVGEQFFGPGTRLTVL.

This clonotype was detected only a few times. The V and J genes are TRBV5-1 and TRBJ2-5, with 13 nucleotides matching TRBD2. This CDR3 contains 15 residues. Trimming took 4 bases from V and 5 from J; bases not matched to a gene: 5. The germline gives CDR1 SGHRS, CDR2 YFSETQ. CDR3 in amino acids: CASSIGLAGAETQYF. DNA of the CDR3: TGCGCCAGCAGCATCGGACTAGCGGGAGCGGAGACCCAGTACTTC.

V is TRBV3-1 and J is TRBJ2-7, with 9 positions matching TRBD1. V lost 3 bases and J lost 5; bases outside the gene matches: 5. This CDR3 has 14 amino acids. Germline V lookup: CDR1 LGHDT, CDR2 YNNKEL (reference sequence). The CDR3 protein is CASSHNRGQNEQYF. CDR3 coding DNA: TGTGCCAGCAGCCACAACAGGGGGCAGAACGAGCAGTACTTC.

V and J are TRBV6-2 or TRBV6-3 and TRBJ2-3, with 7 bases identical to TRBD2. Germline V gene lookup returns CDR1 MNHEY and CDR2 SVGEGT. V was clipped by 4 bases and J by 4 bases; unmatched bases: 5. This CDR3 spans 14 amino acids. The CDR3 DNA reads as TGTGCCAGCAGTTGGACTAGGATCTCAGATACGCAGTATTTT. Its translation is CASSWTRISDTQYF.

J is TRBJ2-3 and V is TRBV29-1; TRBD2 is a possible D gene (6 bases). This CDR3 comprises 16 residues. Germline V gives CDR1 SQVTM, CDR2 ANQGSEA. V was cut by 2 bases and J by 5 bases, with 20 bases left in between. The CDR3 here is CSVEMGAGPPRDTQYF. CDR3 in DNA: TGCAGCGTTGAAATGGGAGCGGGCCCCCCTAGAGATACGCAGTATTTT.

This clonotype has just a few counts. The V gene is TRBV4-3, the J gene TRBJ2-1, with 9 bases aligning to TRBD2. V shed 0 bases, J shed 10 bases, and the junction held 7 bases outside the gene matches. Germline-derived CDR1 and CDR2 are LGHNA and YSLEER. The CDR3 loop spans 15 amino acids. This chain's CDR3 is CASSQDYSGRTEQFF. The CDR3 DNA is TGCGCCAGCAGCCAAGATTATAGCGGGAGAACGGAGCAGTTCTTC.

This chain uses TRBV6-6 with TRBJ2-1; perhaps TRBD2 as D (5 bases). V was cut by 7 bases and J by 7 bases, with 14 bases left in between. The CDR3 contains 13 residues. Germline CDR1 reads MNHNY; CDR2 reads SVGAGI (reference sequence). CDR3 sequence: CASTPYRGNEQFF. CDR3 sequence (DNA): TGTGCCAGCACCCCATACCGGGGTAATGAGCAGTTCTTC.

The sample holds a few counts of this clonotype. The chain uses TRBV4-3 and TRBJ2-7, with a possible D match to TRBD2 (6 bases). The V end was cut by 3 bases, the J end by 2 bases, with 11 bases between. CDR1 and CDR2 (germline): LGHNA, YSLEER. This CDR3 spans 14 amino acids. The DNA of the CDR3 is TGCGCCAGCAGCCAGTGGGCGGGACCCTACGAGCAGTACTTC. The encoded protein is CASSQWAGPYEQYF.

This clonotype came up a few times. V gene TRBV7-2 combines with J gene TRBJ2-7; TRBD2 matches 7 bases. The V gene's germline CDR1 is SGHTA and CDR2 FQGNSA. Trimming at V came to 0 bases and at J to 1 base, leaving 9 bases not matched to a gene. This CDR3 region has 17 residues. This CDR3 reads CASSLASGGVPSYEQYF. The CDR3 bases are TGTGCCAGCAGCTTAGCGTCGGGGGGTGTCCCTTCCTACGAGCAGTACTTC. Full variable domain (rest looked up from reference TRBV7-2 and TRBJ2-7): GAGVSQSPSNKVTEKGKDVELRCDPISGHTALYWYRQSLGQGLEFLIYFQGNSAPDKSGLPSDRFSAERTGGSVSTLTIQRTQQEDSAVYLCASSLASGGVPSYEQYFGPGTRLTVT.

The chain links TRBV21-1 to TRBJ2-5. TRBV21-1 is recorded as a pseudogene. The CDR3 has 17 amino acids. The DNA of the CDR3 is TGTGCCAGCAGCAAAGAATTCCAGGAGATGTACCAAGAGACCCAGTACTTC. Protein sequence: CASSKEFQEMYQETQYF.

The V call is TRBV5-5, the J call TRBJ1-2, with 9 bases lining up with TRBD1. Trimming at V came to 0 bases and at J to 8 bases, leaving 2 bases not matched to a gene. The V gene's germline CDR1 is SGHKS and CDR2 YYEKEE (reference sequence). This CDR3 has 13 amino acids. The CDR3 is CASSLGQGVGYTF. In DNA form, the CDR3 reads TGTGCCAGCAGCTTGGGACAGGGGGTCGGCTACACCTTC.

This clonotype was seen only a few times. This chain's CDR3 is CASSKWTGNTEAFF. The CDR3, as DNA: TGTGCCAGCAGTAAGTGGACAGGGAACACTGAAGCTTTCTTT. The J gene is TRBJ1-1, the V gene TRBV6-1; 7 nucleotides match TRBD1. Looked up from germline, CDR1 is MNHNS and CDR2 is SASEGT. With 5 bases clipped from V and 1 base from J, the junction kept 4 bases outside the gene matches. This CDR3 is built from 14 residues.

This sequence joins TRBV20-1 and TRBJ2-1, with 9 bases matching TRBD2. This CDR3 has 13 amino acids. Germline V gene data show CDR1 as DFQATT and CDR2 as SNEGSKA (reference sequence). V shed 7 bases and J 13 bases; nucleotides not matched to a gene: 14. CDR3 bases: TGCAGTGTCCCCCCGCTAGCGGGAAGTCCTCAGTTCTTC. It translates to CSVPPLAGSPQFF.

This clonotype has at least ten counts. The chain joins TRBV6-2 or TRBV6-3 to TRBJ1-1; weak D call: TRBD1 (5 bases). V was cut by 7 bases and J by 5 bases, with 14 bases left in between. CDR1 is MNHEY and CDR2 is SVGEGT in the germline V gene. The CDR3 sequence is 13 residues long. CDR3 nucleotide sequence: TGTGCCAGCACCCAAGGTGGGGGGACTGAAGCTTTCTTT. It yields the protein CASTQGGGTEAFF.

The chain combines TRBV10-3 with TRBJ1-6; no definite D call. The germline V gene has CDR1 ENHRY and CDR2 SYGVKD. The CDR3 sequence is 14 residues long. V shed 6 bases and J shed 10 bases, with 16 bases lying between them. The CDR3, as DNA: TGTGCCATCAGAGGGTCCGGTAATGCCTCACCCCTCCACTTT. Its protein product is CAIRGSGNASPLHF.

The rearrangement links TRBV28 to TRBJ2-2, with D possibly TRBD2 on 5 matching bases. In germline, CDR1 is MDHEN, CDR2 SYDVKM. The CDR3 covers 14 residues. V was shortened by 3 bases and J by 5 bases, with 10 bases between the two germline ends. CDR3 sequence: CASSFSGGTGELFF. The CDR3 DNA reads TGTGCCAGCAGTTTTTCGGGCGGGACCGGGGAGCTGTTTTTT.

This clonotype came up a few times. This chain links TRBV12-3 or TRBV12-4 with TRBJ1-3; maybe TRBD1 (6 bases). V lost 1 base to trimming and J lost 6 bases, with 10 bases between them. The CDR3 sequence is 14 residues long. The CDR3 loop reads CASSLGQGTNTIYF. The CDR3 DNA is TGTGCCAGCAGTTTAGGGCAGGGGACAAACACCATATATTTT.

The V and J genes are TRBV12-3 or TRBV12-4 and TRBJ1-1; the D is unclear. The CDR3 extends over 14 amino acids. V was pared by 3 bases and J by 1 base, with 9 bases between. CDR3 sequence (DNA): TGTGCCAGCAGTTTCTTGGGTAGGAACACTGAAGCTTTCTTT. It translates to CASSFLGRNTEAFF.

This clonotype was counted ten times or more. The V and J genes are TRBV5-1 and TRBJ2-7; possibly TRBD1 for D (5 bases). From germline, CDR1 is SGHRS and CDR2 YFSETQ. This CDR3 has 12 amino acids. Trimming shortened V by 4 bases and J by 0 bases, and 5 bases separated the two germline ends. The CDR3: CASSDSSYEQYF. CDR3 coding DNA: TGCGCCAGCAGCGACAGCTCCTACGAGCAGTACTTC.

V gene TRBV7-9 combines with J gene TRBJ2-7; maybe TRBD1 (5 bases). The CDR3 totals 15 residues. V was pared by 2 bases and J by 2 bases, with 13 bases between. Germline V gene lookup returns CDR1 SEHNR and CDR2 FQNEAQ (reference sequence). CDR3 in amino acids: CASSLSWQGTYEQYF. DNA of the CDR3: TGTGCCAGCAGCTTATCCTGGCAGGGAACCTACGAGCAGTACTTC.

The chain links TRBV12-3 or TRBV12-4 to TRBJ1-6; tentatively, D is TRBD1 (6 bases). The CDR3 spans 16 residues. With 4 bases removed from V and 10 bases from J, the gap between germline ends came to 20 bases. The CDR3 is CASSWSGAPGGSPLHF. In DNA, the CDR3 is TGTGCCAGCAGTTGGTCGGGGGCACCTGGGGGGTCACCCCTCCACTTT.

This chain connects TRBV24-1 to TRBJ2-4; no clear D. The CDR3 is 13 amino acids. V was shortened by 3 bases and J by 4 bases, with 6 bases between the two germline ends. Germline lookup yields CDR1 KGHDR and CDR2 SFDVKD. The CDR3 nucleotides are TGTGCCACCAGTGATATTGAGAAAAACATTCAGTACTTC. It is translated as CATSDIEKNIQYF.

The rearrangement links TRBV27 to TRBJ2-1, with TRBD2 as a possible D gene (6 bases). The V end was cut by 6 bases, the J end by 0 bases, with 9 bases between. The CDR3 runs 14 residues. Germline CDR1 and CDR2: MNHEY and SMNVEV (reference sequence). The CDR3 DNA sequence: TGTGCCAGCAGGCCGGAGGGCTCCTACAATGAGCAGTTCTTC. Amino acid sequence: CASRPEGSYNEQFF.

The J gene is TRBJ2-1, the V gene TRBV7-9; 8 nucleotides align to TRBD2. Unmatched junction bases numbered 4, after V lost 4 bases and J lost 8 bases. Germline V gives CDR1 SEHNR, CDR2 FQNEAQ (reference sequence). This CDR3 has 13 amino acids. In nucleotides, the CDR3 is TGTGCCAGCAGCTCGGGACTAGGGGATGAGCAGTTCTTC. Protein: CASSSGLGDEQFF.

The chain is built from TRBV7-2 and TRBJ2-3, with TRBD2 matching 10 bases. Trimming at V came to 5 bases and at J to 10 bases, leaving 6 bases not matched to a gene. CDR1 is SGHTA and CDR2 is FQGNSA in the germline V gene. CDR3 length: 13 residues. The CDR3 sequence is CASSRGTSEAQYF. CDR3 DNA sequence: TGTGCCAGCAGCCGAGGGACTAGCGAGGCGCAGTATTTT.